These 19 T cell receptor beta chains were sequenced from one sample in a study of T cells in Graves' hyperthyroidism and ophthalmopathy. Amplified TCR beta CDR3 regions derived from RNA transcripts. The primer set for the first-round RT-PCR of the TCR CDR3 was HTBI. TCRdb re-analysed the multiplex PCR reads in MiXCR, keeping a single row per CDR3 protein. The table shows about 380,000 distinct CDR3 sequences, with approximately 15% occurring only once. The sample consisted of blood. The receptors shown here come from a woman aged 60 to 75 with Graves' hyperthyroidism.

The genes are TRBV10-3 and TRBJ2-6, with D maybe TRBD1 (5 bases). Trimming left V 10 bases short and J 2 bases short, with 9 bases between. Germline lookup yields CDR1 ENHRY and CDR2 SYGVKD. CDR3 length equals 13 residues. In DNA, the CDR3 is TGTGCCAGCCAACAGGCTGGGGCCAACGTCCTGACTTTC. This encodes CASQQAGANVLTF.

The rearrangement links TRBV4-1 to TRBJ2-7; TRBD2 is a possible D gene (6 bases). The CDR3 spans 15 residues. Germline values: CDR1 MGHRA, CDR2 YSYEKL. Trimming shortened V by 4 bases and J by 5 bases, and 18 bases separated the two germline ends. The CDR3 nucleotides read TGCGCCAGCAGCCCGCGGGACTCCCAGGTTCACGAGCAGTACTTC. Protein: CASSPRDSQVHEQYF.

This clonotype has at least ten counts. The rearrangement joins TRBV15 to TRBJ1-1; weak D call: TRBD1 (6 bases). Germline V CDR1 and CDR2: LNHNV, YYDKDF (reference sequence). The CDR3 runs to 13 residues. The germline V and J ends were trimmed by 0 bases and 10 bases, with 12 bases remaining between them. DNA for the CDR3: TGTGCCACCAGCAGAGATGGGGGCGGGGGAGCTTTCTTT. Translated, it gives CATSRDGGGGAFF.

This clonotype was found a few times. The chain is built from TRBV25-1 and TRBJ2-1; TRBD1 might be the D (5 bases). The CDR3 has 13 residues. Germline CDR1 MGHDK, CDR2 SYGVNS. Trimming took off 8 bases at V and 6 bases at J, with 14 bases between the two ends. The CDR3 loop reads CASGRDWGNEQFF. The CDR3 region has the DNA TGTGCCAGCGGCAGGGATTGGGGCAATGAGCAGTTCTTC.

CDR3 nucleotide sequence: TGCGCCAGCAGCTTGGAAGGGGTTGGAAACACCATATATTTT. Translated, it gives CASSLEGVGNTIYF. V is TRBV5-1 and J is TRBJ1-3; a possible D gene is TRBD1 (5 bases). Germline V lookup: CDR1 SGHRS, CDR2 YFSETQ. V lost 0 bases and J 3 bases, leaving 7 bases between the germline ends. CDR3 size: 14 residues.

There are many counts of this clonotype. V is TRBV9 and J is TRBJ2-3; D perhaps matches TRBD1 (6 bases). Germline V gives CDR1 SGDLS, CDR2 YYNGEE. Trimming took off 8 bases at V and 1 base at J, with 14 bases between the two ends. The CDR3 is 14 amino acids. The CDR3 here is CASKPGHRTDTQYF. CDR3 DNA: TGTGCCAGTAAACCGGGACACCGCACAGATACGCAGTATTTT.

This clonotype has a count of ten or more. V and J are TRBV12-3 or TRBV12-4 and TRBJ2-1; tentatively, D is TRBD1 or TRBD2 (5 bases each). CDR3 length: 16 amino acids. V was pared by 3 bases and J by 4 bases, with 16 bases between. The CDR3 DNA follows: TGTGCCAGCAGTTTGGGGGATGGGCGGAGTTACAATGAGCAGTTCTTC. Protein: CASSLGDGRSYNEQFF.

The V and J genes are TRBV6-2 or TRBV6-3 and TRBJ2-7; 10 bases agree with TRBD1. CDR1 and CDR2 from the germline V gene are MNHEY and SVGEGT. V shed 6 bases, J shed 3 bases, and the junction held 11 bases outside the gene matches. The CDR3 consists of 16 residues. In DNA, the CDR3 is TGTGCCAGCAGCCACCCGACAGGGGGCGGGAGCTACGAGCAGTACTTC. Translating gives CASSHPTGGGSYEQYF.

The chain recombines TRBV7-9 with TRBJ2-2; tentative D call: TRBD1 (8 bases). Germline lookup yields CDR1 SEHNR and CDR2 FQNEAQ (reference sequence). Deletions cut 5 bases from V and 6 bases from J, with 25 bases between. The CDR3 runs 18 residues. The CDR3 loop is CASSPPQGGRLAPGELFF. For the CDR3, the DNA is TGTGCCAGCAGCCCTCCACAGGGGGGGAGACTAGCCCCCGGGGAGCTGTTTTTT.

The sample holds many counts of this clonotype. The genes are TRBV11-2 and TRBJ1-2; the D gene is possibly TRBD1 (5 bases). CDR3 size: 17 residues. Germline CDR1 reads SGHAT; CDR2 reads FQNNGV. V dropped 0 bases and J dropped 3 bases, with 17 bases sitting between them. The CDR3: CASSLDNWTPRDYGYTF. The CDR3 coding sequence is TGTGCCAGCAGCTTAGATAATTGGACACCGAGGGACTATGGCTACACCTTC.

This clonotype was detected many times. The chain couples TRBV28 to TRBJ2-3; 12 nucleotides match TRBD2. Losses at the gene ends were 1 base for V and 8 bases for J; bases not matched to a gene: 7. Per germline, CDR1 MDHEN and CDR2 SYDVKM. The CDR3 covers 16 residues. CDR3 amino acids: CASSLSTSGRDGTQYF. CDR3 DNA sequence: TGTGCCAGCAGTTTATCGACTAGCGGGAGAGATGGTACGCAGTATTTT.

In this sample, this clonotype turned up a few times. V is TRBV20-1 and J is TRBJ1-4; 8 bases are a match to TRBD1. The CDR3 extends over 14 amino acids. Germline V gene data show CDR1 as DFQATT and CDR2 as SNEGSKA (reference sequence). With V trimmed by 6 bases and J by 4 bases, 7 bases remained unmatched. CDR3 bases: TGCAGTGCCGCACCAGGGGGCATTAATGAAAAACTGTTTTTT. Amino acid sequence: CSAAPGGINEKLFF.

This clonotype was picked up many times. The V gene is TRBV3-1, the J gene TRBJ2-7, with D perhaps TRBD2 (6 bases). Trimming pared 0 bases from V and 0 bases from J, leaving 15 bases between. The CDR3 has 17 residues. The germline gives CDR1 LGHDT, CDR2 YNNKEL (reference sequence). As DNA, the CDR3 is TGTGCCAGCAGCCAAGATCTAGGAGGGGCCTCCTCCTACGAGCAGTACTTC. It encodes CASSQDLGGASSYEQYF.

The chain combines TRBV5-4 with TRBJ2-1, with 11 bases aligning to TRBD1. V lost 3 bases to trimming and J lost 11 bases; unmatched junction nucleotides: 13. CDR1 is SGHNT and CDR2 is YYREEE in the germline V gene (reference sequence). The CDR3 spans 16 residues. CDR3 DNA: TGTGCCAGCAGCTCCGGTAGGGACAGGGGGGATCTGCAGCAGTTCTTC. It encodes CASSSGRDRGDLQQFF.

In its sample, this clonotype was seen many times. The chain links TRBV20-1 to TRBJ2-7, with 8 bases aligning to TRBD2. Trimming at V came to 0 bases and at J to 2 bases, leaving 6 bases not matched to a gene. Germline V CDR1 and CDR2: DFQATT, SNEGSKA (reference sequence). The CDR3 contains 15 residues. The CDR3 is CSARDYSGATYEQYF. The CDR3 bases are TGCAGTGCTAGAGATTATAGCGGGGCCACCTACGAGCAGTACTTC.

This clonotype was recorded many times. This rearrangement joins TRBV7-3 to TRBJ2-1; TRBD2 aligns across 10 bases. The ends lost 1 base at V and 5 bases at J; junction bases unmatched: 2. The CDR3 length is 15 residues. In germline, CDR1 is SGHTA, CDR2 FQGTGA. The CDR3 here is CASSLNGLADNEQFF. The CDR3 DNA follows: TGTGCCAGCAGCTTAAACGGACTAGCGGACAATGAGCAGTTCTTC.

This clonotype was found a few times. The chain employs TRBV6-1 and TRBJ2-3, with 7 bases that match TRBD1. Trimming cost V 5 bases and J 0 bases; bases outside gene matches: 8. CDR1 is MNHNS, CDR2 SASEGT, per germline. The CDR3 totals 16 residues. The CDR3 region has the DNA TGTGCCAGCAGTAACCTAGACAGGGAGAGCACAGATACGCAGTATTTT. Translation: CASSNLDRESTDTQYF.

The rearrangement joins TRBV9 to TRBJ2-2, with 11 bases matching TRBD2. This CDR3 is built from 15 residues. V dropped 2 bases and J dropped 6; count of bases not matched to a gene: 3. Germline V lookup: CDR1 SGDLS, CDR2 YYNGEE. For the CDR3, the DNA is TGTGCCAGCAGCGTTAGCGGGAGGGCCGCCGGGGAGCTGTTTTTT. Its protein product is CASSVSGRAAGELFF.

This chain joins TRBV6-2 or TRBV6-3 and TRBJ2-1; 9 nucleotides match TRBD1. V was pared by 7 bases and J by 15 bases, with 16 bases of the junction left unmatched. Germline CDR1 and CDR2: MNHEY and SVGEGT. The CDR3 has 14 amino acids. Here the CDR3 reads CASTLNRGPTSRFF. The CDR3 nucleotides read TGTGCCAGCACCCTAAACAGGGGGCCGACTAGTCGGTTCTTC.